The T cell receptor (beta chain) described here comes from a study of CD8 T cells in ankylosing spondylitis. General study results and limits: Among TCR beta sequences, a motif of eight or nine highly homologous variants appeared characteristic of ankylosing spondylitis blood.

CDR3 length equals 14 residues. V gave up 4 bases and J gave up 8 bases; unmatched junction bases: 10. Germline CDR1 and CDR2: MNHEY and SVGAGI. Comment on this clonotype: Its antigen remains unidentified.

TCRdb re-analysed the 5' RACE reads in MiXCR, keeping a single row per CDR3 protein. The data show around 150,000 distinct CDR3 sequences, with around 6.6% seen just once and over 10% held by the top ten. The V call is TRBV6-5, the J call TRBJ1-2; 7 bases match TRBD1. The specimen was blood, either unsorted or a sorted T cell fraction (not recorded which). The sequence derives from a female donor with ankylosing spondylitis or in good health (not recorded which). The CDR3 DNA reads TGTGCCAGCAGTTTCCAAGGACAGGAGTTCGGCTACACCTTC. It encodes CASSFQGQEFGYTF.